This entry describes one TCR beta chain. The data were obtained in a study of blood T cell repertoires in COVID-19. For the study at large: Acute-phase and convalescent COVID-19 samples originated in the United States, Italy and Spain.

Residents of 20 to 25 US areas, aged about 18 to 89 years, made up the participants. Here immunoSEQ multiplex PCR was the method, and the copy in TCRdb shows in-frame clones only, minus some. Here the sample spans 100,000 to 150,000 clones, about 80% being singletons. Source material: PBMCs or T cells enriched from blood (not recorded which). This sequence was found in a man between 40 and 49 years old with acute COVID-19.

The CDR3 DNA follows: TGTGCCAGCAGCCCAGCGGGCGGGGCATTTTACGAGCAGTACTTC. As protein: CASSPAGGAFYEQYF. The V and J genes are TRBV7-9 and TRBJ2-7; a possible D gene is TRBD2 (6 bases). Looked up from germline, CDR1 is SEHNR and CDR2 is FQNEAQ (reference sequence). The CDR3 has 15 amino acids. V gave up 5 bases and J gave up 4 bases, with 18 bases separating them.